The rows below give T cell receptor beta chains drawn from one sample of a study of blood T cell repertoires in COVID-19. The protocol was immunoSEQ multiplex PCR, while the TCRdb copy is restricted to in-frame clones and leaves out a portion. The table shows about 190,000 clones, with 82% occurring only once. The sample taken for sequencing was peripheral blood. The receptor source for this set is a woman aged 25 to 39 with acute or convalescent COVID-19. Both conserved end residues are part of each CDR3. D genes are given only for firm matches. A row's size may be missing; if present it is once, few, many or a size class.

abundance,j_gene,v_gene,d_gene,CDR3aa,CDR3nt
-,TRBJ2-7,TRBV27,TRBD1,CASSPTGAYEQYF,TGTGCCAGCAGTCCGACAGGGGCCTACGAGCAGTACTTC
few,TRBJ1-1,TRBV30,-,CAWSVWPGDSTEAFF,TGTGCCTGGAGTGTATGGCCAGGGGATAGTACTGAAGCTTTCTTT
-,TRBJ1-2,TRBV9,-,CASSPGGGSGYTF,TGTGCCAGCAGCCCGGGGGGAGGGTCTGGCTACACCTTC
few,TRBJ1-2,TRBV16,-,CASSPKPGQNYGYTF,TGTGCCAGCAGCCCTAAGCCGGGACAAAACTATGGCTACACCTTC
once,TRBJ2-7,TRBV27,TRBD2,CASSSGGFYEQYF,TGTGCCAGCAGTTCCGGGGGGTTCTACGAGCAGTACTTC
once,TRBJ2-3,TRBV6-5,TRBD1,CATTGQDSTDTQYF,TGTGCCACTACAGGACAGGATAGCACAGATACGCAGTATTTT
-,TRBJ1-5,TRBV19,-,CASSRGSVYQPQHF,TGTGCCAGTAGCCGAGGAAGTGTTTACCAGCCCCAGCATTTT
once,TRBJ2-1,TRBV30,TRBD2,CAWGLAMYNEQFF,TGTGCCTGGGGACTAGCGATGTACAATGAGCAGTTCTTC
-,TRBJ2-6,TRBV28,-,CASSWREGDPSGANVLTF,TGTGCCAGCAGTTGGAGGGAAGGGGATCCCTCTGGGGCCAACGTCCTGACTTTC
-,TRBJ1-1,TRBV14,-,CASSPSGWNTEAFF,TGTGCCAGCAGCCCTTCAGGGTGGAACACTGAAGCTTTCTTT
-,TRBJ1-2,TRBV7-8,-,CASSPREGGYTF,TGTGCCAGCAGCCCTCGGGAGGGTGGCTACACCTTC
-,TRBJ1-2,TRBV5-1,-,CASSLGDRSWGYGYTF,TGCGCCAGCAGCTTGGGCGACAGGTCGTGGGGATATGGCTACACCTTC
few,TRBJ2-7,TRBV2,-,CASTQGGVYEQYF,TGTGCCAGCACCCAGGGCGGGGTCTACGAGCAGTACTTC
-,TRBJ1-1,TRBV27,-,CASSLTPIGSGAEAFF,TGTGCCAGCAGTTTAACCCCCATCGGGAGCGGGGCTGAAGCTTTCTTT
few,TRBJ1-1,TRBV27,-,CASNLNRGSTEAFF,TGTGCCAGCAACCTTAATCGGGGTAGTACTGAAGCTTTCTTT
-,TRBJ2-5,TRBV24-1,-,CATSDLYRVSHQETQYF,TGTGCCACCAGTGATTTGTACAGGGTGAGTCACCAAGAGACCCAGTACTTC
few,TRBJ2-1,TRBV16,TRBD2,CASSQTSGRLDNEQFF,TGTGCCAGCAGCCAAACTAGCGGGAGGTTAGACAATGAGCAGTTCTTC
-,TRBJ2-2,TRBV6-6,-,CASSYSYGGGELFF,TGTGCCAGCAGTTATTCCTATGGTGGCGGGGAGCTGTTTTTT
-,TRBJ2-3,TRBV7-8,-,CASSLGAGTGGTDTQYF,TGTGCCAGCAGCTTAGGAGCGGGGACAGGAGGCACAGATACGCAGTATTTT
-,TRBJ1-2,TRBV11-2,TRBD1,CASSPTGDFYGYTF,TGTGCCAGCAGCCCTACAGGGGATTTCTATGGCTACACCTTC
-,TRBJ1-2,TRBV19,TRBD1,CASRTGETGYTF,TGTGCCAGTCGGACAGGGGAGACTGGCTACACCTTC
-,TRBJ1-2,TRBV28,TRBD1,CASSSLSGGGDYGYTF,TGTGCCAGCAGTTCCCTCTCAGGGGGCGGAGACTATGGCTACACCTTC
once,TRBJ2-7,TRBV12-3/TRBV12-4,-,CASSFPGSYEQYF,TGTGCCAGCAGTTTTCCGGGATCCTACGAGCAGTACTTC
-,TRBJ1-6,TRBV6-1,TRBD1,CASSEWTGGQNSPLHF,TGTGCCAGCAGTGAATGGACAGGGGGCCAAAATTCACCCCTCCACTTT
once,TRBJ1-6,TRBV19,-,CATKDGGRNSPLHF,TGTGCCACGAAAGACGGAGGGAGGAATTCACCCCTCCACTTT
-,TRBJ2-7,TRBV5-1,TRBD1,CASSLRGYDRGHHLDYEQYF,TGCGCCAGCAGCTTGCGTGGGTACGACAGGGGCCACCATTTGGACTACGAGCAGTACTTC
-,TRBJ2-3,TRBV4-2,TRBD2,CASSQEVAAGGLADTQYF,TGTGCCAGCAGCCAAGAGGTTGCAGCGGGGGGGCTGGCAGATACGCAGTATTTT